This T cell receptor beta chain is from a study of T cell changes during pregnancy in multiple sclerosis (dated by TCRdb to the late 2010s). Some background on the complete study: The study examined how the T cell repertoire changed over the course of pregnancy in women with multiple sclerosis.

Library construction relied on the immunoSEQ multiplex PCR assay. As stored in TCRdb, this immuneACCESS dataset retains in-frame rearrangements with V and J assigned. A fraction of the clones does not appear; measured against another copy, unresolved V genes explain less than half of the discrepancy, and the remainder lacks a known reason. Present in this sample are roughly 52,000 clones, 94% of which were seen just once. 3% to 3.5% of the sample lies in the top ten. There are 14 amino acids in the CDR3, from cysteine to phenylalanine inclusive. The sequence is cut down to CDR3 DNA, 42 bases in frame from base 1. V loses 0 bases of germline sequence and J loses 3 bases, and the interval between the two ends is 6 bases. As regards this clone: Its antigen has not been determined. Base qualities were left out, and no much larger clone turns up one base away.

This receptor chain uses TRBV5-7 and TRBJ1-4; a confident D gene designation cannot be given. TRBV5-7 falls under the ORF class, with uncertain function. Material: CD8+ T cells from peripheral blood mononuclear cells, obtained in the third trimester of pregnancy. The receptor comes from a female donor with multiple sclerosis, enrolled in a pregnancy study. This receptor has the CDR3 CASSLGAANEKLFF. The sequenced DNA is TGTGCCAGCAGCTTGGGGGCTGCTAATGAAAAACTGTTTTTT.